This TCR beta chain originates from a study of blood T cell repertoires in COVID-19. Repertoires were generated with immunoSEQ multiplex PCR, while TCRdb's copy carries only in-frame clones and drops some. Among around 210,000 clones listed, about 82% were seen once. Patients from Seattle were sampled longitudinally, starting during active infection. V gave up 1 base and J gave up 5 bases, with 14 bases separating them. Germline values: CDR1 SEHNR, CDR2 FQNEAQ (reference sequence). This CDR3 has 16 amino acids. This chain joins TRBV7-9 and TRBJ2-2, with TRBD1 as a possible D gene (5 bases). The material sequenced was peripheral blood. The source of this sequence is a man aged 50 to 59 with COVID-19, enrolled during active disease. DNA for the CDR3: TGTGCCAGCAGCTTAGTCATGGCAGGGTTTACCGGGGAGCTGTTTTTT. Its translation: CASSLVMAGFTGELFF.